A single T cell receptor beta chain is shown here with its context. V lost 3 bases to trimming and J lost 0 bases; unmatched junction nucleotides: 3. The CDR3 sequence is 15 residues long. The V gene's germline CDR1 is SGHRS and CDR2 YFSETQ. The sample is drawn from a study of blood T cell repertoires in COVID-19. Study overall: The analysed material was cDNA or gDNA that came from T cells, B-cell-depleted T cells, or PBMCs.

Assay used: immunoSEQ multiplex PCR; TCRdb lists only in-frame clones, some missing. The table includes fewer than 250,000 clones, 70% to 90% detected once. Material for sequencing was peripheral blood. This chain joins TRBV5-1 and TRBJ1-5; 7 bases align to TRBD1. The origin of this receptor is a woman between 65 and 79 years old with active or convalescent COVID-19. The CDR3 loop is CASSSGGNSNQPQHF. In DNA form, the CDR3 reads TGCGCCAGCAGCTCAGGGGGGAATAGCAATCAGCCCCAGCATTTT. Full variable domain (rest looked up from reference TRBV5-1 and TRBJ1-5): KAGVTQTPRYLIKTRGQQVTLSCSPISGHRSVSWYQQTPGQGLQFLFEYFSETQRNKGNFPGRFSGRQFSNSRSEMNVSTLELGDSALYLCASSSGGNSNQPQHFGDGTRLSIL.